The 14 T cell receptor beta chains presented below share a single source sample, sequenced in a study of T cell responses to AZD1222 COVID-19 vaccine. Some clones are missing from TCRdb's copy, which holds only in-frame ones; the method was immunoSEQ multiplex PCR. Here the sample spans about 97,000 clones, 90% being singletons. The specimen was peripheral blood, collected on day 0 of AZD1222 vaccination. The source of these receptors is an adult in good health.

The chain carries TRBV9 and TRBJ2-3; D is unclear. CDR1 SGDLS and CDR2 YYNGEE come from the germline V gene. The CDR3 totals 13 residues. With 0 bases removed from V and 2 bases from J, the gap between germline ends came to 4 bases. The CDR3 sequence is CASSVGPTDTQYF. Written as DNA, the CDR3 is TGTGCCAGCAGCGTAGGCCCCACAGATACGCAGTATTTT.

The chain links TRBV21-1 to TRBJ1-5; TRBD1 is taken as the D call from the table, unchecked against the DNA. TRBV21-1 counts as a pseudogene. The CDR3 is 15 residues long. CDR3 region: CASSRMTASNQPQHF. CDR3 coding DNA: TGTGCCAGCAGCCGGATGACAGCGAGCAATCAGCCCCAGCATTTT.

This chain uses TRBV30 with TRBJ1-4, with 10 bases aligning to TRBD1. The trim removed 1 base at V and 6 bases at J, leaving 5 bases unmatched. The CDR3 loop spans 15 amino acids. CDR1 GTSNPN and CDR2 SVGIG come from the germline V gene (reference sequence). The CDR3 DNA follows: TGTGCCTGGAGTGAGCCGGGACAGGGGTATGAAAAACTGTTTTTT. This encodes CAWSEPGQGYEKLFF.

The DNA of the CDR3 is TGTGCCAGCAGCCCTATGACAGGGAAGGAAAAACTGTTTTTT. This translates into CASSPMTGKEKLFF. The gene calls are TRBV13 and TRBJ1-4; TRBD1 agrees at 7 bases. The CDR3 loop spans 14 amino acids. The V gene's germline CDR1 is PRHDT and CDR2 FYEKMQ (reference sequence). Trimming at V came to 5 bases and at J to 8 bases, leaving 8 bases not matched to a gene.

V usage is TRBV28 and J usage is TRBJ1-3, with TRBD1 matching 12 bases. V was pared by 5 bases and J by 4 bases, with 3 bases of the junction left unmatched. CDR3 length equals 15 residues. In germline, CDR1 is MDHEN, CDR2 SYDVKM. CDR3 coding DNA: TGTGCCAGCAGTGGGGACAGGGGGCCCGGAAACACCATATATTTT. Translated: CASSGDRGPGNTIYF.

V is TRBV27 and J is TRBJ1-2; D perhaps matches TRBD1 (5 bases). Germline V gene sequence: CDR1 MNHEY, CDR2 SMNVEV (reference sequence). The CDR3 is 15 amino acids. Trimming shortened V by 5 bases and J by 12 bases, and 25 bases separated the two germline ends. The CDR3 sequence is CASSPLYDGAKENTF. As DNA, the CDR3 is TGTGCCAGCAGTCCCCTTTATGACGGGGCAAAGGAAAACACCTTC.

This clone showed up just once. V gene TRBV24-1 combines with J gene TRBJ2-1; no clear D. The CDR3 runs to 14 residues. V lost 3 bases to trimming and J lost 6 bases, with 11 bases between them. Per the germline V gene, CDR1 is KGHDR and CDR2 is SFDVKD. The CDR3 nucleotides are TGTGCCACCAGTGATCTAATAGAAAGCAATGAGCAGTTCTTC. Translating gives CATSDLIESNEQFF.

V and J are TRBV6-5 and TRBJ1-2; the match to TRBD1 covers 7 bases. Germline V CDR1 and CDR2: MNHEY, SVGAGI. The CDR3 length is 15 residues. V shed 5 bases and J 3 bases; nucleotides not matched to a gene: 9. The DNA of the CDR3 is TGTGCCAGCAGTCCATCCAGGGGGATAGACTATGGCTACACCTTC. It yields the protein CASSPSRGIDYGYTF.

The chain has TRBV25-1 and TRBJ1-1, with D possibly TRBD1 on 5 matching bases. Germline CDR1 and CDR2: MGHDK and SYGVNS. CDR3 length: 17 amino acids. The V end was cut by 5 bases, the J end by 0 bases, with 19 bases between. The DNA of the CDR3 is TGTGCCAGCAGTAATTCACGGGGCTTGAGTATGAACACTGAAGCTTTCTTT. It yields the protein CASSNSRGLSMNTEAFF.

This chain connects TRBV5-1 to TRBJ2-1; 8 bases align to TRBD2. The CDR3 runs 14 residues. The junction had 8 bases not matched to a gene; V was cut back by 4 bases and J by 8 bases. Germline assignment: CDR1 SGHRS and CDR2 YFSETQ. The CDR3 loop reads CASSGVSGVYEQFF. CDR3 nucleotide sequence: TGCGCCAGCAGCGGGGTTAGCGGGGTCTATGAGCAGTTCTTC.

The V call is TRBV7-9, the J call TRBJ2-2; D is uncertain. The CDR3 length is 16 residues. With 5 bases removed from V and 7 bases from J, the gap between germline ends came to 20 bases. CDR1 and CDR2 (germline): SEHNR, FQNEAQ (reference sequence). The CDR3 spells CASSRRLGFVIGELFF. CDR3 DNA: TGTGCCAGCAGCCGCCGGCTAGGGTTCGTCATCGGGGAGCTGTTTTTT.

The chain uses TRBV5-4 and TRBJ1-2; D gene uncertain. V shed 2 bases and J shed 3 bases, with 5 bases lying between them. This CDR3 is built from 12 residues. Germline CDR1 is SGHNT and CDR2 is YYREEE (reference sequence). Here the CDR3 reads CASSFPDYGYTF. The CDR3 DNA is TGTGCCAGCAGCTTTCCAGACTATGGCTACACCTTC.

This clone was counted between two and nine times. The chain carries TRBV5-6 and TRBJ2-7, with 9 bases lining up with TRBD1. The germline V gene has CDR1 SGHDT and CDR2 YYEEEE. With 3 bases clipped from V and 3 bases from J, the junction kept 7 bases outside the gene matches. There are 15 residues in the CDR3. The CDR3 DNA reads TGTGCCAGCAGCTCGGACAGGGGATTTTTCTACGAGCAGTACTTC. Translated, it gives CASSSDRGFFYEQYF. Variable domain in full (rest from reference TRBV5-6 and TRBJ2-7): DAGVTQSPTHLIKTRGQQVTLRCSPKSGHDTVSWYQQALGQGPQFIFQYYEEEERQRGNFPDRFSGHQFPNYSSELNVNALLLGDSALYLCASSSDRGFFYEQYFGPGTRLTVT.

The V call is TRBV1, the J call TRBJ1-1. TRBV1 is described as a pseudogene. This CDR3 spans 15 amino acids. The CDR3 protein is CTSSQGGLPSTEAFF. The CDR3 DNA sequence: TGCACCAGCAGCCAAGGAGGGTTGCCTTCCACTGAAGCTTTCTTT.